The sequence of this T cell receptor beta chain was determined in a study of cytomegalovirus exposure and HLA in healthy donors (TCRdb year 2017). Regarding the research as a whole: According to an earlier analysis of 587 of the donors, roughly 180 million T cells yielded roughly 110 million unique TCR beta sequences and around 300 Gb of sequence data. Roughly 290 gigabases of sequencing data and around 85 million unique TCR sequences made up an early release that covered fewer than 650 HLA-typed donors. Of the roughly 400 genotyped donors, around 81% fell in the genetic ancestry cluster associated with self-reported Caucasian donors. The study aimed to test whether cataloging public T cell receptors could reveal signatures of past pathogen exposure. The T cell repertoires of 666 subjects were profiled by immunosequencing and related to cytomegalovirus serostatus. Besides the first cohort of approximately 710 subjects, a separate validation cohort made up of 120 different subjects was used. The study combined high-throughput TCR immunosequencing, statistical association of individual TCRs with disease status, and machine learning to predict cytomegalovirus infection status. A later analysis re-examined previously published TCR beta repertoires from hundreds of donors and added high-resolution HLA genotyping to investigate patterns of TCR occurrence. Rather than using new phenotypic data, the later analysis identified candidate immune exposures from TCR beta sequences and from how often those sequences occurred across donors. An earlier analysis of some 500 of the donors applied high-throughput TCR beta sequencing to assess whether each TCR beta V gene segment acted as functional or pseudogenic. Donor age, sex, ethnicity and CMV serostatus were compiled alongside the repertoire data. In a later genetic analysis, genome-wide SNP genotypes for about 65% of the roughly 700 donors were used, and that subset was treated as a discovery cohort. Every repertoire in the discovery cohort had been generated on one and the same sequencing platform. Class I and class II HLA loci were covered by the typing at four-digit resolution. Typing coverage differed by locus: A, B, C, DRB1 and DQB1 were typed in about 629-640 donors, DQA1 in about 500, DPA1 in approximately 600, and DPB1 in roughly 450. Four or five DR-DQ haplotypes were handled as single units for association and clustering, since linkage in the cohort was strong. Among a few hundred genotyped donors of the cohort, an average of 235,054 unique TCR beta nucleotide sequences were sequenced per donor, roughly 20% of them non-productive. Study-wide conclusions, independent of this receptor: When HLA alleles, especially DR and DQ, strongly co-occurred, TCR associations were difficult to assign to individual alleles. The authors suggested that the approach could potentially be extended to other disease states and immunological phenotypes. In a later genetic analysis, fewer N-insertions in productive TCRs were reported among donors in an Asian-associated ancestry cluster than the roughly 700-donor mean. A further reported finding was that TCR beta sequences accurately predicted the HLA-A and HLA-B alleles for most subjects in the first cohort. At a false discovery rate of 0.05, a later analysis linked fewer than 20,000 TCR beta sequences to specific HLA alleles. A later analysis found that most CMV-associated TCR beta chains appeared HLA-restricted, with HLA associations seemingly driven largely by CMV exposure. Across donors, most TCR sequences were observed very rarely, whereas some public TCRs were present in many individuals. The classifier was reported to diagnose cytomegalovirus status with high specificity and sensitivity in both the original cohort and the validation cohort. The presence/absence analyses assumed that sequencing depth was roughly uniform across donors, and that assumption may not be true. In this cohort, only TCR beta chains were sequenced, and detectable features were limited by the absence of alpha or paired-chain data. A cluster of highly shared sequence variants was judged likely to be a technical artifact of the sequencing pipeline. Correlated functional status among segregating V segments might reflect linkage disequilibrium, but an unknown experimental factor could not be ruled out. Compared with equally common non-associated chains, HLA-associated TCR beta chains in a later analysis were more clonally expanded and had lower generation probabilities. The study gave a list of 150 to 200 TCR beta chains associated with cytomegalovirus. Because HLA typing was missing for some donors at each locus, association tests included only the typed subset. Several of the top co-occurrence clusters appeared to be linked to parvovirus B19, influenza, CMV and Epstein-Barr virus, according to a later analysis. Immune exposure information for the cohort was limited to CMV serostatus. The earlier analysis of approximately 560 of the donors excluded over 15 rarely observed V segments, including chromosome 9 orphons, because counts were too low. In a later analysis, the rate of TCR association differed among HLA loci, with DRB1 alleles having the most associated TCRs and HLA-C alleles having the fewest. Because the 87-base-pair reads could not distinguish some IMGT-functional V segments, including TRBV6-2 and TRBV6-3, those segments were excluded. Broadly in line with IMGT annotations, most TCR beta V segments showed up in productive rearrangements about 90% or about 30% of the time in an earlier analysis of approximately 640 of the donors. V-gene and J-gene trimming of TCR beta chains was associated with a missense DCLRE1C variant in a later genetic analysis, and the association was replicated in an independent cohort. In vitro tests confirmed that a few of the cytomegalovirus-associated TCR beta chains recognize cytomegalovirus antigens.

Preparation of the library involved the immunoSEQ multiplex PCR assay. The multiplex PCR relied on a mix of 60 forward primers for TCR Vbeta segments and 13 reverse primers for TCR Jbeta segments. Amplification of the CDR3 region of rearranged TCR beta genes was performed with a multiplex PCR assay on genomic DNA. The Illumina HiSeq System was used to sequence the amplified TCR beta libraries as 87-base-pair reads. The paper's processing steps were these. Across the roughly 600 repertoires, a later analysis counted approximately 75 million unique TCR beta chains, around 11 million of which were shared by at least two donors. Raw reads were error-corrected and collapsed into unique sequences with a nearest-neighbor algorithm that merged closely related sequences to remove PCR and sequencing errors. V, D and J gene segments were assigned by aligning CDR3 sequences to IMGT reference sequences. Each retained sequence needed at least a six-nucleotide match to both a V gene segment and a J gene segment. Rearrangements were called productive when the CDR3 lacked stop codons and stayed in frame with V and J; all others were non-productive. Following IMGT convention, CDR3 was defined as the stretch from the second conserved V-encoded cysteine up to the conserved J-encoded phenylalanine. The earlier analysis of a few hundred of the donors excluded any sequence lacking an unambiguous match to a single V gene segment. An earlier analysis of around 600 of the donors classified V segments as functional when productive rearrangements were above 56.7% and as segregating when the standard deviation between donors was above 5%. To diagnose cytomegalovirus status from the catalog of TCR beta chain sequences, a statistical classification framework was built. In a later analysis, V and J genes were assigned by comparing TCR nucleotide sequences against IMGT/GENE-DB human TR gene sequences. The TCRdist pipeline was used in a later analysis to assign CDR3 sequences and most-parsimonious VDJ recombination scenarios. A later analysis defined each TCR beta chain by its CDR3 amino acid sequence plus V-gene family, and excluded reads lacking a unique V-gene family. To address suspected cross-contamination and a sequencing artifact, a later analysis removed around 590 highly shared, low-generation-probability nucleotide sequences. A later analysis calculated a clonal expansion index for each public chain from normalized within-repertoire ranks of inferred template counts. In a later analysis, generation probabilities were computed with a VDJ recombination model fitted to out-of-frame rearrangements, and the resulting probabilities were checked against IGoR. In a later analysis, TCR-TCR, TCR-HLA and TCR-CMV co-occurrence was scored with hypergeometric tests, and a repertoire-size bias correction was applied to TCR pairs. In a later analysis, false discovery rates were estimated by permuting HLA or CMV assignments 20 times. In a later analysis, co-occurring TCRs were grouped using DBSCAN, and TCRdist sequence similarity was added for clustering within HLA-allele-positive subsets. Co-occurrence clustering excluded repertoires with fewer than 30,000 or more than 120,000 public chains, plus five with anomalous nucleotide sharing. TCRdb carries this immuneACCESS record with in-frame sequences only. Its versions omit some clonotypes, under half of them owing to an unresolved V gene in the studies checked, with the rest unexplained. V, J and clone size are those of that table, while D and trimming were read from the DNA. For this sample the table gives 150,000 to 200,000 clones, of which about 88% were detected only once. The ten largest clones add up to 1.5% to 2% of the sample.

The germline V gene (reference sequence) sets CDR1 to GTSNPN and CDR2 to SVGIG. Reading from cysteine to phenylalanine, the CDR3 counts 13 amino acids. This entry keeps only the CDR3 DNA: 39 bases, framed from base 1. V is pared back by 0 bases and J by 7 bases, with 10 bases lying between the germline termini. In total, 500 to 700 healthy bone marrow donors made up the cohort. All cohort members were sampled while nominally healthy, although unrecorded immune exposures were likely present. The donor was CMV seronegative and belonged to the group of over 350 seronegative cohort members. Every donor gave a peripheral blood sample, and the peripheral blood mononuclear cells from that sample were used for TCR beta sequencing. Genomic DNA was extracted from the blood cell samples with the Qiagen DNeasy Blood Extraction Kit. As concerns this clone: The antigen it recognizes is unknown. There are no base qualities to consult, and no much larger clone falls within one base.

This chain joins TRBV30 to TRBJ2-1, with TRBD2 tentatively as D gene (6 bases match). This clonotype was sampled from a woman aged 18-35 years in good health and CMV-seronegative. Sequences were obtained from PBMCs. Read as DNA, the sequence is TGTGCCTGGAGTGTACTGGCGGGGAATGAGCAGTTCTTC. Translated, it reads CAWSVLAGNEQFF.